The 29 T cell receptor beta chains in this list originate from one sample, sequenced in a study of Graves' ophthalmopathy and Graves' hyperthyroidism. RNA transcripts served as template for amplifying TCR beta CDR3 sequences. Second-round multiplex PCR came after first-round RT-PCR with HTBI primers. MiXCR, run by TCRdb on the multiplex PCR reads, gives a single entry per CDR3 protein. Seen here are about 1.1 million distinct CDR3 sequences, about 40% observed once, and the top ten hold 11%. Input material: peripheral blood or thyroid tissue (not recorded which). All receptors come from an adult man with Graves' hyperthyroidism.

This clonotype turned up a few times. V is TRBV11-1 and J is TRBJ1-1, with 7 bases that match TRBD1. Germline V gene sequence: CDR1 SGHAT, CDR2 FQDESV (reference sequence). The CDR3 is 13 residues long. The V segment lost 11 bases and the J segment 0 bases; nucleotides outside the gene matches: 6. The CDR3 DNA sequence: TGTGCCCGACAGGGCGGGATGAACACTGAAGCTTTCTTT. Encoded protein: CARQGGMNTEAFF.

The rearrangement links TRBV5-1 to TRBJ1-1, with 9 bases aligning to TRBD1. Trimming at V came to 4 bases and at J to 4 bases, leaving 8 bases not matched to a gene. CDR1 SGHRS and CDR2 YFSETQ come from the germline V gene. The CDR3 length is 15 residues. CDR3 protein: CASSARQGDATEAFF. The CDR3 coding sequence is TGCGCCAGCAGCGCTCGACAGGGGGACGCCACTGAAGCTTTCTTT. Full variable domain (remainder filled in from reference TRBV5-1 and TRBJ1-1): KAGVTQTPRYLIKTRGQQVTLSCSPISGHRSVSWYQQTPGQGLQFLFEYFSETQRNKGNFPGRFSGRQFSNSRSEMNVSTLELGDSALYLCASSARQGDATEAFFGQGTRLTVV.

This clonotype was recorded many times. This sequence joins TRBV7-2 and TRBJ1-2; D remains unclear. V was cut by 0 bases and J by 1 base, with 6 bases left in between. CDR1 SGHTA and CDR2 FQGNSA come from the germline V gene. This CDR3 spans 14 amino acids. The CDR3, as DNA: TGTGCCAGCAGCTTAGCGTCGGATAACTATGGCTACACCTTC. Amino acids: CASSLASDNYGYTF.

This clonotype was observed at least ten times. The rearrangement links TRBV10-3 to TRBJ1-2; 10 bases agree with TRBD1. This CDR3 is built from 16 residues. The junction had 12 bases not matched to a gene; V was cut back by 4 bases and J by 7 bases. Germline V gives CDR1 ENHRY, CDR2 SYGVKD. The CDR3 DNA sequence: TGTGCCATCAGTGCGTCGATTTTTGGACAGGGGGTTGGCTACACCTTC. The encoded protein is CAISASIFGQGVGYTF.

The table lists this clonotype with many counts. This chain links TRBV19 with TRBJ2-7; no clear D. CDR3 size: 13 residues. Germline V gene lookup returns CDR1 LNHDA and CDR2 SQIVND (reference sequence). Trimming shortened V by 5 bases and J by 0 bases, and 8 bases separated the two germline ends. The CDR3 region is CASSAQHSYEQYF. The CDR3, as DNA: TGTGCCAGTAGTGCACAGCACTCCTACGAGCAGTACTTC.

There are many counts of this clonotype. The genes are TRBV7-3 and TRBJ2-5; 7 positions agree with TRBD2. The junction had 4 bases not matched to a gene; V was cut back by 1 base and J by 5 bases. The CDR3 length is 14 residues. Germline V gene data show CDR1 as SGHTA and CDR2 as FQGTGA. The CDR3 region is CASSLMGGEETQYF. The CDR3 coding sequence is TGTGCCAGCAGCTTAATGGGGGGGGAGGAGACCCAGTACTTC. The variable domain in full, completed from reference TRBV7-3 and TRBJ2-5, reads GAGVSQTPSNKVTEKGKYVELRCDPISGHTALYWYRQSLGQGPEFLIYFQGTGAADDSGLPNDRFFAVRPEGSVSTLKIQRTERGDSAVYLCASSLMGGEETQYFGPGTRLLVL.

This clonotype occurred once. The CDR3 DNA follows: TGTGCCAGCAGCTCCGGGGCCTTTAGCAATCAGCCCCAGCATTTT. This codes for CASSSGAFSNQPQHF. The J gene is TRBJ1-5, the V gene TRBV7-9; D perhaps matches TRBD1 (5 bases). V lost 4 bases and J lost 0, with 10 bases in between. This CDR3 has 15 amino acids. The V gene's germline CDR1 is SEHNR and CDR2 FQNEAQ (reference sequence).

In its sample, this clonotype was seen a few times. V usage is TRBV6-5 and J usage is TRBJ1-6; D remains ambiguous. V gave up 1 base and J gave up 0 bases, with 7 bases separating them. This CDR3 has 16 residues. Germline V gene sequence: CDR1 MNHEY, CDR2 SVGAGI. The CDR3 sequence: CASSYFSSSYNSPLHF. The CDR3 region has the DNA TGTGCCAGCAGTTACTTTTCCAGCTCCTATAATTCACCCCTCCACTTT.

This clonotype was seen at least ten times. The chain combines TRBV4-2 with TRBJ1-1, with 7 bases lining up with TRBD1. Germline assignment: CDR1 LGHNA and CDR2 YNFKEQ. This CDR3 has 12 amino acids. Unmatched junction bases numbered 4, after V lost 6 bases and J lost 6 bases. The CDR3 sequence is CASRGTVAEAFF. CDR3 coding DNA: TGTGCCAGCAGGGGGACAGTTGCTGAAGCTTTCTTT.

This clonotype has a count of ten or more. The CDR3 loop reads CATSRGGTASYEQYF. Written as DNA, the CDR3 is TGTGCCACCAGCAGGGGCGGGACAGCCTCCTACGAGCAGTACTTC. This chain joins TRBV15 and TRBJ2-7, with a possible D match to TRBD1 (7 bases). CDR1 and CDR2 from the germline V gene are LNHNV and YYDKDF (reference sequence). V dropped 3 bases and J dropped 0 bases, with 12 bases sitting between them. The CDR3 sequence is 15 residues long.

This sequence joins TRBV5-4 and TRBJ1-2; 9 nucleotides align to TRBD1. Germline CDR1 is SGHNT and CDR2 is YYREEE (reference sequence). The CDR3 spans 14 residues. The V segment lost 2 bases and the J segment 7 bases; nucleotides outside the gene matches: 6. This CDR3 is CASSLQGARGGYTF. The CDR3 DNA sequence: TGTGCCAGCAGCTTACAGGGGGCTCGGGGTGGCTACACCTTC.

Regarding this clonotype: The conserved phenylalanine or tryptophan normally closing the CDR3 is absent here, so this likely arose from a read error. The chain recombines TRBV2 with TRBJ2-7; TRBD1 matches at 9 bases. Germline V gene data show CDR1 as SNHLY and CDR2 as FYNNEI. J gave up 1 base and V 2 bases, and 3 bases lay outside the gene matches. There are 15 residues in the CDR3. DNA for the CDR3: TGTGCCAGCAGTGAACCGGGACAGGGATCCTACGAGCAGTACTTA. This encodes CASSEPGQGSYEQYL.

Notes on this clonotype: This clone may be a read error of a much larger clone one base away. J is TRBJ1-2 and V is TRBV5-1; no clear D. The CDR3 runs 14 residues. Germline-derived CDR1 and CDR2 are SGHRS and YFSETQ. This chain's CDR3 is CASSLDNSNYGHTF. As DNA, the CDR3 is TGCGCCAGCAGCTTGGACAATTCTAACTATGGCCACACCTTC. Filled out from reference TRBV5-1 and TRBJ1-2, the complete variable domain reads KAGVTQTPRYLIKTRGQQVTLSCSPISGHRSVSWYQQTPGQGLQFLFEYFSETQRNKGNFPGRFSGRQFSNSRSEMNVSTLELGDSALYLCASSLDNSNYGHTFGSGTRLTVV.

This clonotype was observed many times. The genes are TRBV20-1 and TRBJ1-2; possible D gene TRBD1, 5 bases. Germline loops: CDR1 DFQATT, CDR2 SNEGSKA (reference sequence). V lost 0 bases and J 1 base, leaving 9 bases between the germline ends. This CDR3 comprises 14 residues. CDR3 DNA sequence: TGCAGTGCTAGAGAGGGGGTGCATAACTATGGCTACACCTTC. It is translated as CSAREGVHNYGYTF.

The CDR3 region is CASSYERTVRETQYF. CDR3 nucleotide sequence: TGTGCCAGCAGCTACGAAAGGACAGTCAGAGAGACCCAGTACTTC. The chain carries TRBV7-2 and TRBJ2-5; maybe TRBD1 (6 bases). The CDR3 has 15 residues. V was pared by 4 bases and J by 4 bases, with 16 bases between. Per the germline V gene, CDR1 is SGHTA and CDR2 is FQGNSA. The variable domain in full, completed from reference TRBV7-2 and TRBJ2-5, reads GAGVSQSPSNKVTEKGKDVELRCDPISGHTALYWYRQSLGQGLEFLIYFQGNSAPDKSGLPSDRFSAERTGGSVSTLTIQRTQQEDSAVYLCASSYERTVRETQYFGPGTRLLVL.

This clonotype was observed at least ten times. The chain links TRBV4-1 to TRBJ1-6, with unresolved D. Germline V gene lookup returns CDR1 MGHRA and CDR2 YSYEKL. The CDR3 is made up of 15 amino acids. V lost 4 bases, J lost 9 bases, and 16 bases lay in between. CDR3 sequence: CASSPGGVGGSPLHF. CDR3 nucleotides: TGCGCCAGCAGCCCTGGTGGGGTAGGCGGTTCACCCCTCCACTTT.

This clonotype was counted once. At one of its ends the junction is not consistent with the germline gene, which may arise from a read error. The chain links TRBV29-1 to TRBJ2-7; TRBD1 matches 7 bases. The length of the CDR3 is 15 residues. Germline loops: CDR1 SQVTM, CDR2 ANQGSEA. This CDR3 is CASSRFRDRALEQYF. The CDR3 nucleotides are TGTGCCAGCAGTCGATTCCGAGACAGGGCACTCGAGCAGTACTTC.

The sample holds many counts of this clonotype. The V and J genes are TRBV27 and TRBJ1-2; no firm D call. The CDR3 is made up of 13 amino acids. Germline V gene lookup returns CDR1 MNHEY and CDR2 SMNVEV (reference sequence). Trimming took 5 bases from V and 3 from J, leaving 10 bases between them. CDR3 region: CASSPWNYYGYTF. In nucleotides, the CDR3 is TGTGCCAGCAGTCCGTGGAACTACTATGGCTACACCTTC.

This clonotype was found once. Since a much larger clone is just one base distant, this may be a read error. The chain is built from TRBV5-6 and TRBJ1-5, with D possibly TRBD1 on 6 matching bases. With 5 bases removed from V and 4 bases from J, the gap between germline ends came to 13 bases. The CDR3 has 14 amino acids. Per germline, CDR1 SGHDT and CDR2 YYEEEE. CDR3 loop: CASSFGTQNQPQHF. The CDR3 coding sequence is TGTGCCAGCAGTTTCGGGACACAAAATCAGCCCCAGCATTTT.

This clonotype was recorded many times. J is TRBJ2-2 and V is TRBV29-1; D remains ambiguous. The CDR3 totals 14 residues. Trimming cost V 3 bases and J 3 bases, with 11 bases left between them. CDR1 is SQVTM, CDR2 ANQGSEA, per germline. The CDR3 DNA sequence: TGCAGCGTTGAGACCCGCCGAGACACCGGGGAGCTGTTTTTT. As protein: CSVETRRDTGELFF.

The V gene is TRBV27, the J gene TRBJ1-2; unclear D gene. The CDR3 consists of 13 residues. Germline values: CDR1 MNHEY, CDR2 SMNVEV (reference sequence). Trimming stripped 5 bases from V and 4 bases from J, with 11 bases between. The CDR3 protein is CASSRPQPYGYTF. The CDR3 bases are TGTGCCAGCAGTAGGCCACAGCCCTATGGCTACACCTTC.

This clonotype came up a few times. This chain uses TRBV2 with TRBJ1-5; D call uncertain. Trimming left V 7 bases short and J 1 base short, with 14 bases between. The CDR3 is made up of 15 amino acids. Germline V gene sequence: CDR1 SNHLY, CDR2 FYNNEI. In DNA, the CDR3 is TGTGCCAGCACCTTGGATAGGTGGAGCAATCAGCCCCAGCATTTT. Translated: CASTLDRWSNQPQHF.

This clonotype was found a few times. This chain links TRBV10-1 with TRBJ2-7; 8 bases are a match to TRBD1. CDR1 is WNHNN and CDR2 is SYGVQD in the germline V gene (reference sequence). With 2 bases clipped from V and 6 bases from J, the junction kept 6 bases outside the gene matches. This CDR3 spans 14 amino acids. The DNA of the CDR3 is TGCGCCAGCAGTGAGCGGACAGGGCAAGGCGAGCAGTACTTC. Protein sequence: CASSERTGQGEQYF.

This clonotype has just one count. This chain's CDR3 is CTSSLSTTGTRTQYF. The DNA for the CDR3 is TGTACCAGCAGCTTAAGCACAACAGGAACCCGGACCCAGTACTTC. This chain links TRBV7-2 with TRBJ2-5; tentative D call: TRBD1 (5 bases). Germline V gene sequence: CDR1 SGHTA, CDR2 FQGNSA. The CDR3 contains 15 residues. V was pared by 2 bases and J by 7 bases, with 17 bases between.

This clonotype was detected ten times or more. The chain couples TRBV7-9 to TRBJ1-2; D is unresolved. Germline CDR1 is SEHNR and CDR2 is FQNEAQ (reference sequence). The V gene lost 3 bases and the J gene lost 6 bases, with 8 bases spanning the gap. This CDR3 spans 12 amino acids. This CDR3 reads CASSFEGHGYTF. The CDR3 bases are TGTGCCAGCAGCTTTGAGGGCCATGGCTACACCTTC. Complete variable domain (other parts from reference TRBV7-9 and TRBJ1-2): DTGVSQNPRHKITKRGQNVTFRCDPISEHNRLYWYRQTLGQGPEFLTYFQNEAQLEKSRLLSDRFSAERPKGSFSTLEIQRTEQGDSAMYLCASSFEGHGYTFGSGTRLTVV.

This clonotype has more than one count but fewer than ten. The genes are TRBV24-1 and TRBJ1-2; unclear D gene. The CDR3 consists of 12 residues. Germline CDR1 and CDR2: KGHDR and SFDVKD. Trimming left V 3 bases short and J 4 bases short, with 5 bases between. CDR3 protein: CATSDGRYGYTF. The CDR3 nucleotides are TGTGCCACCAGTGATGGACGCTATGGCTACACCTTC.

The chain joins TRBV9 to TRBJ2-3; TRBD2 might be the D (5 bases). There are 14 residues in the CDR3. Trimming left V 0 bases short and J 4 bases short, with 9 bases between. The germline gives CDR1 SGDLS, CDR2 YYNGEE. The CDR3 coding sequence is TGTGCCAGCAGCGTAGCAGGAGGTGCAGATACGCAGTATTTT. Translating it yields CASSVAGGADTQYF.

This clonotype was found a few times. The rearrangement uses TRBV7-9 and TRBJ2-5; TRBD1 might be the D (6 bases). Per germline, CDR1 SEHNR and CDR2 FQNEAQ (reference sequence). V dropped 5 bases and J dropped 3 bases, with 19 bases sitting between them. The CDR3 loop spans 16 amino acids. This chain's CDR3 is CASSPSRGYGEETQYF. As DNA, the CDR3 is TGTGCCAGCAGCCCATCGAGGGGGTATGGGGAAGAGACCCAGTACTTC. Full variable domain (missing parts from reference TRBV7-9 and TRBJ2-5): DTGVSQNPRHKITKRGQNVTFRCDPISEHNRLYWYRQTLGQGPEFLTYFQNEAQLEKSRLLSDRFSAERPKGSFSTLEIQRTEQGDSAMYLCASSPSRGYGEETQYFGPGTRLLVL.

This clonotype was seen only a few times. The chain joins TRBV13 to TRBJ2-7, with a tentative D call TRBD1 (6 bases). The CDR3 covers 14 residues. Per the germline V gene, CDR1 is PRHDT and CDR2 is FYEKMQ (reference sequence). Trimming took off 4 bases at V and 2 bases at J, with 12 bases between the two ends. The CDR3 loop reads CASSYPDRTYEQYF. Here the CDR3 DNA reads TGTGCCAGCAGCTATCCGGACAGAACCTACGAGCAGTACTTC.